The 29 T cell receptor beta chains reported below all come from one sample, sequenced in a study of blood T cell repertoires in COVID-19. Some clones are missing from TCRdb's copy, which holds only in-frame ones; the method was immunoSEQ multiplex PCR. The sample yields over 200,000 clones, roughly 80% seen once. The sample taken for sequencing was peripheral blood. The receptors shown here come from a human donor in a cohort sampled during active COVID-19.

The J gene is TRBJ2-3, the V gene TRBV5-5; D is perhaps TRBD2 (6 bases). Germline CDR1 and CDR2: SGHKS and YYEKEE (reference sequence). Trimming shortened V by 2 bases and J by 2 bases, and 15 bases separated the two germline ends. This CDR3 is built from 16 residues. The CDR3: CASSFLAASSTDTQYF. DNA of the CDR3: TGTGCCAGCAGCTTTTTAGCGGCCTCTTCCACAGATACGCAGTATTTT. The variable domain in full, with the rest retrieved from reference TRBV5-5 and TRBJ2-3, is DAGVTQSPTHLIKTRGQQVTLRCSPISGHKSVSWYQQVLGQGPQFIFQYYEKEERGRGNFPDRFSARQFPNYSSELNVNALLLGDSALYLCASSFLAASSTDTQYFGPGTRLTVL.

This clone was found a few times. This chain connects TRBV19 to TRBJ2-2; no clear D. Trimming stripped 7 bases from V and 1 base from J, with 16 bases between. Germline-derived CDR1 and CDR2 are LNHDA and SQIVND (reference sequence). The CDR3 loop spans 16 amino acids. For the CDR3, the DNA is TGTGCCAGTACCCCCTATGGTAGCCAGAACACCGGGGAGCTGTTTTTT. Translating it yields CASTPYGSQNTGELFF. Full variable domain (outside the CDR3, taken from reference TRBV19 and TRBJ2-2): DGGITQSPKYLFRKEGQNVTLSCEQNLNHDAMYWYRQDPGQGLRLIYYSQIVNDFQKGDIAEGYSVSREKKESFPLTVTSAQKNPTAFYLCASTPYGSQNTGELFFGEGSRLTVL.

The gene calls are TRBV3-1 (or the pseudogene TRBV3-2) and TRBJ2-7, with D maybe TRBD2 (6 bases). CDR3 length: 17 amino acids. Trimming took 3 bases from V and 2 from J, leaving 20 bases between them. CDR1 and CDR2 from the germline V gene are LGHDT and YNNKEL (reference sequence). CDR3 loop: CASSHRDRVRGAYEQYF. The CDR3 nucleotides are TGTGCCAGCAGCCACAGGGACCGAGTCCGCGGGGCCTACGAGCAGTACTTC.

The chain carries TRBV7-6 and TRBJ2-7; D may be TRBD1 (5 bases). The CDR3 extends over 14 amino acids. From germline, CDR1 is SGHVS and CDR2 FNYEAQ. The V and J ends lost 1 base and 1 base respectively, with 8 bases between them. CDR3 in amino acids: CASSLGDSSYEQYF. The CDR3 nucleotides read TGTGCCAGCAGCTTAGGAGACAGTTCCTACGAGCAGTACTTC.

V usage is TRBV15 and J usage is TRBJ2-7, with 7 positions matching TRBD1. The CDR3 has 15 residues. Germline V gives CDR1 LNHNV, CDR2 YYDKDF (reference sequence). The ends lost 5 bases at V and 4 bases at J; junction bases unmatched: 11. CDR3: CATSRYRDSIYEQYF. CDR3 DNA: TGTGCCACCAGCCGCTACCGGGACAGCATATACGAGCAGTACTTC. The complete variable domain, with remaining parts taken from reference TRBV15 and TRBJ2-7, reads DAMVIQNPRYQVTQFGKPVTLSCSQTLNHNVMYWYQQKSSQAPKLLFHYYDKDFNNEADTPDNFQSRRPNTSFCFLDIRSPGLGDTAMYLCATSRYRDSIYEQYFGPGTRLTVT.

The chain has TRBV10-1 and TRBJ1-1; no definite D call. CDR3 length: 11 residues. The germline CDR1 and CDR2 sequences are WNHNN and SYGVQD (reference sequence). The V and J ends lost 9 bases and 6 bases respectively, with 11 bases between them. The CDR3 DNA reads TGCGCCAGAGCGTTGGGAGCTGAAGCTTTCTTT. Its translation: CARALGAEAFF.

The rearrangement joins TRBV7-2 to TRBJ1-2; D is ambiguous. Per the germline V gene, CDR1 is SGHTA and CDR2 is FQGNSA. Trimming cost V 5 bases and J 2 bases, with 6 bases left between them. This CDR3 contains 12 residues. CDR3 nucleotide sequence: TGTGCCAGCAGCGGTCGGAACTATGGCTACACCTTC. Translation: CASSGRNYGYTF.

The CDR3 here is CASSPSTGAGELFF. The CDR3, as DNA: TGTGCCAGCTCACCATCGACAGGGGCCGGGGAGCTGTTTTTT. The chain couples TRBV18 to TRBJ2-2; 8 bases align to TRBD1. The CDR3 extends over 14 amino acids. The trim removed 2 bases at V and 6 bases at J, leaving 2 bases unmatched. Germline CDR1 and CDR2: KGHSH and LQKENI.

Notes on this clone: Relative to the germline gene, one junction end is altered; a read error may explain this. This chain joins TRBV13 and TRBJ2-1; 14 bases align to TRBD2. From germline, CDR1 is PRHDT and CDR2 FYEKMQ (reference sequence). The CDR3 runs 17 residues. DNA of the CDR3: TGTGCCAGCAGCCTAGGGACTAGCGGGAGACCCTACAATGAGCAGTTCTTC. It yields the protein CASSLGTSGRPYNEQFF.

The V call is TRBV10-3, the J call TRBJ2-7; 9 bases agree with TRBD2. Trimming took 3 bases from V and 2 from J; bases not matched to a gene: 5. The germline V gene encodes CDR1 ENHRY and CDR2 SYGVKD. This CDR3 region has 15 residues. The DNA for the CDR3 is TGTGCCATCAGTGATTTGGGCGGGAGGGCCTACGAGCAGTACTTC. Its translation: CAISDLGGRAYEQYF.

The chain is built from TRBV9 and TRBJ2-7; 7 bases agree with TRBD1. CDR1 is SGDLS and CDR2 is YYNGEE in the germline V gene. Losses at the gene ends were 3 bases for V and 0 bases for J; bases not matched to a gene: 6. CDR3 length equals 15 residues. CDR3 bases: TGTGCCAGCAGCGGAGGGGACAGCTACTCCTACGAGCAGTACTTC. This translates into CASSGGDSYSYEQYF. Full variable domain (remainder filled in from reference TRBV9 and TRBJ2-7): DSGVTQTPKHLITATGQRVTLRCSPRSGDLSVYWYQQSLDQGLQFLIQYYNGEERAKGNILERFSAQQFPDLHSELNLSSLELGDSALYFCASSGGDSYSYEQYFGPGTRLTVT.

The CDR3 here is CASSYQRTISYEQYF. CDR3 bases: TGTGCCAGCAGTTACCAACGGACTATCTCCTACGAGCAGTACTTC. The chain uses TRBV6-5 and TRBJ2-7; tentatively, D is TRBD2 (6 bases). The germline V and J ends were trimmed by 2 bases and 0 bases, with 11 bases remaining between them. CDR3 length: 15 amino acids. Germline CDR1 MNHEY, CDR2 SVGAGI.

The V call is TRBV28, the J call TRBJ2-1; D ambiguous. This CDR3 has 14 residues. Germline V lookup: CDR1 MDHEN, CDR2 SYDVKM. With 5 bases removed from V and 10 bases from J, the gap between germline ends came to 18 bases. The CDR3 spells CASSPPNSVLEQFF. As DNA, the CDR3 is TGTGCCAGCAGTCCCCCAAACTCGGTACTGGAGCAGTTCTTC.

The chain uses TRBV7-9 and TRBJ1-4; the D gene is possibly TRBD1 (6 bases). The CDR3 totals 14 residues. V lost 1 base and J lost 5, with 8 bases in between. Germline values: CDR1 SEHNR, CDR2 FQNEAQ (reference sequence). CDR3 in amino acids: CASSLVRGNEKLFF. CDR3 sequence (DNA): TGTGCCAGCAGCTTAGTCAGGGGAAATGAAAAACTGTTTTTT.

This chain joins TRBV27 and TRBJ2-7; TRBD1 matches 10 bases. The ends lost 5 bases at V and 6 bases at J; junction bases unmatched: 7. The CDR3 has 14 amino acids. Germline V lookup: CDR1 MNHEY, CDR2 SMNVEV (reference sequence). CDR3 amino acids: CASSARDRGPEQYF. CDR3 DNA: TGTGCCAGCAGTGCACGGGACAGGGGTCCCGAGCAGTACTTC.

The gene calls are TRBV12-5 and TRBJ2-7; 11 bases agree with TRBD2. The CDR3 consists of 15 residues. The V gene end was trimmed by 3 bases and the J gene end by 4 bases; junction bases not matched to a gene: 5. CDR1 is LGHNT and CDR2 is FRNRAP in the germline V gene. The DNA of the CDR3 is TGTGCTAGTGGTTTTCGACTAGCGGGATCGTACGAGCAGTACTTC. It encodes CASGFRLAGSYEQYF. The variable domain in full, with the rest retrieved from reference TRBV12-5 and TRBJ2-7, is DARVTQTPRHKVTEMGQEVTMRCQPILGHNTVFWYRQTMMQGLELLAYFRNRAPLDDSGMPKDRFSAEMPDATLATLKIQPSEPRDSAVYFCASGFRLAGSYEQYFGPGTRLTVT.

Only one count was recorded for this clone. The gene calls are TRBV27 and TRBJ2-3, with D possibly TRBD1 on 6 matching bases. In germline, CDR1 is MNHEY, CDR2 SMNVEV (reference sequence). The V end lost 5 bases, the J end lost 2 bases, and 17 bases lay between the germline ends. The CDR3 has 16 amino acids. As DNA, the CDR3 is TGTGCCAGCAGTACTATGGGGGCGCGGACCACAGATACGCAGTATTTT. It encodes CASSTMGARTTDTQYF.

This clone was seen a single time. The chain joins TRBV28 to TRBJ1-2; the match to TRBD1 covers 12 bases. From germline, CDR1 is MDHEN and CDR2 SYDVKM. The CDR3 covers 14 residues. The V segment lost 2 bases and the J segment 8 bases; nucleotides outside the gene matches: 3. Here the CDR3 reads CASSLRDRGRGYTF. CDR3 in DNA: TGTGCCAGCAGTTTAAGGGACAGGGGGCGAGGCTACACCTTC.

The CDR3 bases are TGTGCCAGCAGCCCGACTAGAGGGCCTCCTAATGAGCAGTTCTTC. As protein: CASSPTRGPPNEQFF. The chain employs TRBV6-2 or TRBV6-3 and TRBJ2-1; D is perhaps TRBD2 (6 bases). Trimming removed 6 bases at V and 7 bases at J, with 19 bases between. Germline V lookup: CDR1 MNHEY, CDR2 SVGEGT. The CDR3 covers 15 residues.

This chain joins TRBV9 and TRBJ1-2; no clear D gene. V was trimmed by 4 bases and J by 5 bases, leaving 15 bases between them. The CDR3 sequence is 14 residues long. CDR1 and CDR2 from the germline V gene are SGDLS and YYNGEE. The chain's CDR3 is CASSLSFGVYGYTF. The CDR3 DNA follows: TGTGCCAGCAGCCTTTCCTTTGGAGTTTATGGCTACACCTTC.

This chain links TRBV7-9 with TRBJ2-2, with TRBD2 as a possible D gene (5 bases). CDR3 length: 16 residues. Trimming shortened V by 5 bases and J by 4 bases, and 17 bases separated the two germline ends. The V gene's germline CDR1 is SEHNR and CDR2 FQNEAQ (reference sequence). The CDR3, as DNA: TGTGCCAGCAGCCTACCCGGACTTCGTACCACCGGGGAGCTGTTTTTT. Residues: CASSLPGLRTTGELFF. The whole variable domain, remainder taken from reference TRBV7-9 and TRBJ2-2, is DTGVSQNPRHKITKRGQNVTFRCDPISEHNRLYWYRQTLGQGPEFLTYFQNEAQLEKSRLLSDRFSAERPKGSFSTLEIQRTEQGDSAMYLCASSLPGLRTTGELFFGEGSRLTVL.

This clone has more than one count but fewer than ten. The CDR3 DNA reads as TGTGCCAGCAGCGCATGGGGGCTAGCTCGGGCCGAGCAGTACTTC. Its protein product is CASSAWGLARAEQYF. V gene TRBV7-2 combines with J gene TRBJ2-7; tentatively, D is TRBD1 (6 bases). Germline lookup yields CDR1 SGHTA and CDR2 FQGNSA. The CDR3 consists of 15 residues. With 5 bases removed from V and 6 bases from J, the gap between germline ends came to 20 bases.

The CDR3 reads CASSSPLGNEQYF. The DNA for the CDR3 is TGTGCCAGCAGCTCCCCCCTAGGAAACGAGCAGTACTTC. V usage is TRBV7-2 and J usage is TRBJ2-7; D gene ambiguous. This CDR3 has 13 amino acids. V shed 4 bases and J shed 5 bases, with 12 bases lying between them. Germline V gene sequence: CDR1 SGHTA, CDR2 FQGNSA.

This clone was found once. The chain links TRBV6-5 to TRBJ1-4; 11 bases fit TRBD1. The germline V gene encodes CDR1 MNHEY and CDR2 SVGAGI. The CDR3 extends over 15 amino acids. With V trimmed by 6 bases and J by 5 bases, 5 bases remained unmatched. The CDR3 bases are TGTGCCAGCAGAGGACAGGGGGCTAGGAATGAAAAACTGTTTTTT. It translates to CASRGQGARNEKLFF.

The chain carries TRBV29-1 and TRBJ2-7; 13 bases map to TRBD2. V lost 1 base to trimming and J lost 3 bases; unmatched junction nucleotides: 6. Per germline, CDR1 SQVTM and CDR2 ANQGSEA. This CDR3 is built from 16 residues. This CDR3 is CSVEGLAGGKFYEQYF. CDR3 bases: TGCAGCGTTGAAGGACTAGCGGGAGGAAAATTCTACGAGCAGTACTTC.

This clone was seen just once. The J gene is TRBJ1-5, the V gene TRBV7-2; TRBD1 is a possible D gene (5 bases). Trimming removed 2 bases at V and 7 bases at J, with 15 bases between. The length of the CDR3 is 15 residues. Germline loops: CDR1 SGHTA, CDR2 FQGNSA. CDR3 in DNA: TGTGCCAGCAGCTTATCGGGGGACCCTCGGCAGCCCCAGCATTTT. Protein: CASSLSGDPRQPQHF.

V gene TRBV3-1 (or the pseudogene TRBV3-2) combines with J gene TRBJ2-2; 7 bases are a match to TRBD2. The length of the CDR3 is 15 residues. V lost 3 bases and J lost 1; bases outside the gene matches: 2. CDR1 LGHDT and CDR2 YNNKEL come from the germline V gene (reference sequence). The DNA of the CDR3 is TGTGCCAGCAGCCATCTAGCGGTGAACACCGGGGAGCTGTTTTTT. Translated, it gives CASSHLAVNTGELFF.

This clone was found a few times. The sample contains more than one DNA sequence encoding this CDR3. The chain is built from TRBV9 and TRBJ2-1, with D tentatively TRBD1 (6 bases). Germline CDR1 is SGDLS and CDR2 is YYNGEE. V dropped 3 bases and J dropped 7 bases, with 11 bases sitting between them. The CDR3 spans 13 residues. CDR3 protein: CASSATRGNEQFF. The DNA for the CDR3 is TGTGCCAGCAGCGCGACCAGGGGAAATGAGCAGTTCTTC.

The J gene is TRBJ1-2, the V gene TRBV5-4, with 10 bases fitting TRBD1. The germline gives CDR1 SGHNT, CDR2 YYREEE (reference sequence). V trimming: 4 bases; J trimming: 2 bases; junction bases outside the gene matches: 2. The CDR3 is 14 residues long. The CDR3 DNA reads TGTGCCAGCAGCCAGGGACAGGGGAACTATGGCTACACCTTC. This gives the protein CASSQGQGNYGYTF.